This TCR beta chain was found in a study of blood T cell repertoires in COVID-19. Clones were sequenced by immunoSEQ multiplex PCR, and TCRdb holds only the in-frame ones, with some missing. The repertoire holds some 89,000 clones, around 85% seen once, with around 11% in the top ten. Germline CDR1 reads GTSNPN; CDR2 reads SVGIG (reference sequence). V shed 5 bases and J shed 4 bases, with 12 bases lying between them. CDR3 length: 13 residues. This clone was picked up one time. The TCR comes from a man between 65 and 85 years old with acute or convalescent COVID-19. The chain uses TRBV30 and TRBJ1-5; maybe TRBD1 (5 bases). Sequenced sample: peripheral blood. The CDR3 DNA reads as TGTGCCTGGTCCCACAGGCGGAATCAGCCCCAGCATTTT. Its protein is CAWSHRRNQPQHF.